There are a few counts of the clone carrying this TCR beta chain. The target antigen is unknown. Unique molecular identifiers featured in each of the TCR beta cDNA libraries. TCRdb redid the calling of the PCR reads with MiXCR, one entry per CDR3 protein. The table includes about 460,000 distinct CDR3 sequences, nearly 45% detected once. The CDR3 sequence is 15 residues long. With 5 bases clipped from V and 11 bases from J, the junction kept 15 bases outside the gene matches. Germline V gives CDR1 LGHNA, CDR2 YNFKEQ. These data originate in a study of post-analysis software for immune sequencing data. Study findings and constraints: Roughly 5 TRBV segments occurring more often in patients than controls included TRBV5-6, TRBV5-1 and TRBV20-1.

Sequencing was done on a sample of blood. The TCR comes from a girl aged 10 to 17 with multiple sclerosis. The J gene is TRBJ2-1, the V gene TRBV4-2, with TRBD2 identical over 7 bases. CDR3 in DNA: TGTGCCAGCAGCGGGGCGGGAGACAGTTTTCTTCAGCAGTTCTTC. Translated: CASSGAGDSFLQQFF.